These 18 T cell receptor beta chains originate from one sample sequenced in a study of blood T cell repertoires in COVID-19. The method was immunoSEQ multiplex PCR; TCRdb's version includes in-frame clones alone and lacks a portion of them. The sample contains roughly 120,000 clones, about 94% of which appear only once. Material for sequencing was peripheral blood. The receptors originated from a man in his forties or fifties with COVID-19, enrolled during active disease.

J is TRBJ2-7 and V is TRBV5-1; 8 bases fit TRBD2. Per the germline V gene, CDR1 is SGHRS and CDR2 is YFSETQ. The CDR3 extends over 14 amino acids. The V and J ends lost 4 bases and 0 bases, in that order; junction bases with no gene match: 3. CDR3 nucleotides: TGCGCCAGCAGCAAAGGGACTAGCTCCTACGAGCAGTACTTC. Translated: CASSKGTSSYEQYF. Looking up the rest from reference TRBV5-1 and TRBJ2-7 gives the full variable domain: KAGVTQTPRYLIKTRGQQVTLSCSPISGHRSVSWYQQTPGQGLQFLFEYFSETQRNKGNFPGRFSGRQFSNSRSEMNVSTLELGDSALYLCASSKGTSSYEQYFGPGTRLTVT.

The CDR3 region is CASSQRPGQMNTEAFF. The CDR3, as DNA: TGTGCCAGCAGCCAAAGACCCGGACAAATGAACACTGAAGCTTTCTTT. This rearrangement joins TRBV4-2 to TRBJ1-1; a weak D match, TRBD1 (5 bases). This CDR3 contains 16 residues. V gave up 2 bases and J gave up 0 bases, with 13 bases separating them. In germline, CDR1 is LGHNA, CDR2 YNFKEQ.

This chain connects TRBV4-1 to TRBJ1-5; D gene unclear. The V and J ends lost 1 base and 8 bases respectively, with 12 bases between them. Germline V gives CDR1 MGHRA, CDR2 YSYEKL. This CDR3 is built from 14 residues. The CDR3 loop is CASSQGGETKPQHF. In nucleotides, the CDR3 is TGCGCCAGCAGCCAAGGGGGAGAGACGAAGCCCCAGCATTTT.

For the CDR3, the DNA is TGTGCCAGCAGTGTGGATAACAGGGTAGGGTATGGCTACACCTTC. Its translation: CASSVDNRVGYGYTF. The rearrangement links TRBV28 to TRBJ1-2; D possibly corresponds to TRBD1 (6 bases). V was clipped by 5 bases and J by 5 bases, with 18 bases between them. There are 15 residues in the CDR3. CDR1 and CDR2 (germline): MDHEN, SYDVKM.

This chain connects TRBV6-5 to TRBJ2-7; 10 nucleotides line up with TRBD1. With V trimmed by 7 bases and J by 0 bases, 3 bases remained unmatched. The CDR3 runs 14 residues. Germline CDR1 reads MNHEY; CDR2 reads SVGAGI. For the CDR3, the DNA is TGTGCCAGCAACCGACAGGGGGCCTCCTACGAGCAGTACTTC. It is translated as CASNRQGASYEQYF.

The chain carries TRBV19 and TRBJ2-1; D is perhaps TRBD2 (5 bases). Germline V gene lookup returns CDR1 LNHDA and CDR2 SQIVND (reference sequence). The CDR3 loop spans 14 amino acids. V was pared by 9 bases and J by 5 bases, with 17 bases between. The CDR3 loop is CASRSGSVDNEQFF. In DNA, the CDR3 is TGTGCCAGCAGGAGTGGTAGCGTGGACAATGAGCAGTTCTTC.

This chain uses TRBV23-1 with TRBJ2-5; 12 positions match TRBD1. TRBV23-1 is recorded as an ORF, its role being uncertain. This CDR3 has 17 amino acids. Trimming at V came to 1 base and at J to 4 bases, leaving 7 bases not matched to a gene. The CDR3 DNA reads TGCGCCAGCAGTCAATTCTCCCGGGGACAGGGGGCAGAGACCCAGTACTTC. As protein: CASSQFSRGQGAETQYF.

The rearrangement links TRBV27 to TRBJ2-2, with 11 bases that match TRBD2. The CDR3 loop spans 17 amino acids. Germline-derived CDR1 and CDR2 are MNHEY and SMNVEV (reference sequence). After removal of 8 bases from V and 0 bases from J, the junction contained 8 bases not matched to a gene. The CDR3 nucleotides read TGTGCCAGCTCAAGCACTAGCGGGAGCCCGAACACCGGGGAGCTGTTTTTT. This gives the protein CASSSTSGSPNTGELFF.

This chain uses TRBV30 with TRBJ1-6; 7 nucleotides line up with TRBD1. With V trimmed by 4 bases and J by 1 base, 19 bases remained unmatched. The germline CDR1 and CDR2 sequences are GTSNPN and SVGIG (reference sequence). This CDR3 has 20 residues. CDR3 sequence: CAWTPFTGDTVRSYNSPLHF. The CDR3 coding sequence is TGTGCCTGGACCCCCTTTACAGGGGACACTGTACGGTCCTATAATTCACCCCTCCACTTT.

This chain joins TRBV7-9 and TRBJ1-4; 7 nucleotides line up with TRBD1. The V segment lost 9 bases and the J segment 3 bases; nucleotides outside the gene matches: 10. CDR3 size: 15 residues. Germline V gene lookup returns CDR1 SEHNR and CDR2 FQNEAQ (reference sequence). The CDR3 loop reads CASKPEGASNEKLFF. The CDR3 DNA is TGTGCCAGTAAGCCAGAGGGGGCTTCTAATGAAAAACTGTTTTTT.

The rearrangement uses TRBV19 and TRBJ1-1; unclear D gene. Germline CDR1 and CDR2: LNHDA and SQIVND (reference sequence). The V gene lost 3 bases and the J gene lost 6 bases, with 8 bases spanning the gap. There are 12 residues in the CDR3. The CDR3 loop reads CASSMRLSEAFF. The CDR3 DNA sequence: TGTGCCAGTAGTATGAGACTCTCTGAAGCTTTCTTT.

This chain links TRBV29-1 with TRBJ2-7; 8 positions agree with TRBD1. The germline CDR1 and CDR2 sequences are SQVTM and ANQGSEA. The CDR3 has 13 amino acids. V shed 6 bases, J shed 7 bases, and the junction held 11 bases outside the gene matches. CDR3 sequence (DNA): TGCAGCGTGCGACAGGGGTTCGCGCGGGAGCAGTACTTC. Residues: CSVRQGFAREQYF.

The J gene is TRBJ2-1, the V gene TRBV6-4; TRBD2 matches at 11 bases. The CDR3 is 15 amino acids. J gave up 7 bases and V 6 bases, and 8 bases lay outside the gene matches. Germline loops: CDR1 MRHNA, CDR2 SNTAGT. For the CDR3, the DNA is TGTGCCAGCAGCGTTACTAGCGGGAGAGGAAATGAGCAGTTCTTC. This encodes CASSVTSGRGNEQFF.

The chain combines TRBV12-5 with TRBJ2-3; 12 bases are shared with TRBD2. V gave up 2 bases and J gave up 5 bases; unmatched junction bases: 11. Germline assignment: CDR1 LGHNT and CDR2 FRNRAP. The CDR3 runs 18 residues. In DNA form, the CDR3 reads TGTGCTAGTGGTTTGTCGACGACTAGCGGGAGATTGAGAGATACGCAGTATTTT. Protein product: CASGLSTTSGRLRDTQYF.

The chain carries TRBV3-1 (or the pseudogene TRBV3-2) and TRBJ2-2; a weak D match, TRBD1 (6 bases). The CDR3 runs 16 residues. Germline V lookup: CDR1 LGHDT, CDR2 YNNKEL (reference sequence). Trimming removed 3 bases from V and 7 bases from J, with 18 bases in between. This chain's CDR3 is CASSHSPLEGVGELFF. The CDR3 bases are TGTGCCAGCAGCCACTCCCCACTAGAGGGGGTCGGGGAGCTGTTTTTT.

The V call is TRBV4-3, the J call TRBJ2-2, with TRBD2 as a possible D gene (5 bases). Germline V lookup: CDR1 LGHNA, CDR2 YSLEER. The CDR3 runs to 14 residues. Trimming left V 3 bases short and J 4 bases short, with 9 bases between. CDR3 sequence (DNA): TGCGCCAGCAGCCAGGTAGCGACCACCGGGGAGCTGTTTTTT. As protein: CASSQVATTGELFF.

CDR3 nucleotide sequence: TGTGCCAGCAGCTTTAACCCGGGGAGCACAGATACGCAGTATTTT. This translates into CASSFNPGSTDTQYF. The chain combines TRBV11-2 with TRBJ2-3; possible D gene TRBD2, 5 bases. V was cut by 3 bases and J by 0 bases, with 10 bases left in between. Germline loops: CDR1 SGHAT, CDR2 FQNNGV. The CDR3 totals 15 residues.

The chain is built from TRBV28 and TRBJ2-1, with TRBD2 matching over 9 bases. Per germline, CDR1 MDHEN and CDR2 SYDVKM. With V trimmed by 1 base and J by 6 bases, 4 bases remained unmatched. The CDR3 loop spans 15 amino acids. CDR3 loop: CASSLFAGGSNEQFF. CDR3 nucleotides: TGTGCCAGCAGTTTATTCGCGGGAGGGTCCAATGAGCAGTTCTTC.